The 6 T cell receptor beta chains below all came from one sample that was sequenced in a study of T cells in Graves' hyperthyroidism and ophthalmopathy. Amplified regions were TCR beta CDR3 sequences from RNA transcripts. The HTBI primer set was used in a first-round RT-PCR of the TCR CDR3. Using its own MiXCR run on the multiplex PCR reads, TCRdb lists one record per CDR3 protein. The sample includes over 700,000 distinct CDR3 sequences, 38% seen only once; the top ten take about 9%. Sequenced: blood. These receptors were obtained from a young man with Graves' hyperthyroidism.

This clonotype showed up many times. V and J are TRBV20-1 and TRBJ2-7; no clear D gene. Trimming stripped 1 base from V and 0 bases from J, with 7 bases between. The CDR3 contains 13 residues. CDR1 and CDR2 from the germline V gene are DFQATT and SNEGSKA (reference sequence). CDR3 in DNA: TGCAGTGCTAGAGGTGGATCCTCCTACGAGCAGTACTTC. It yields the protein CSARGGSSYEQYF.

The chain combines TRBV10-3 with TRBJ2-7, with 8 bases identical to TRBD1. CDR1 is ENHRY and CDR2 is SYGVKD in the germline V gene. V shed 6 bases and J 0 bases; nucleotides not matched to a gene: 4. The CDR3 length is 14 residues. The CDR3 DNA follows: TGTGCCATCAGACCAACAGGGGGCTCCTACGAGCAGTACTTC. The encoded protein is CAIRPTGGSYEQYF.

The chain joins TRBV25-1 to TRBJ1-5; possibly TRBD1 for D (5 bases). V dropped 6 bases and J dropped 4 bases, with 16 bases sitting between them. The CDR3 contains 15 residues. Per the germline V gene, CDR1 is MGHDK and CDR2 is SYGVNS. The CDR3: CASSQGVWENQPQHF. The CDR3 nucleotides are TGTGCCAGCAGCCAAGGGGTTTGGGAGAATCAGCCCCAGCATTTT.

This rearrangement joins TRBV2 to TRBJ2-7, with 7 nucleotides matching TRBD2. Germline assignment: CDR1 SNHLY and CDR2 FYNNEI. This CDR3 region has 18 residues. With 1 base clipped from V and 2 bases from J, the junction kept 14 bases outside the gene matches. DNA of the CDR3: TGTGCCAGCAGTGAAGGAGTGGTGTTGGCTAGCGGAACCTACGAGCAGTACTTC. Translated, it gives CASSEGVVLASGTYEQYF.

This clonotype was counted a single time. A read error may explain this, as a much larger clone is one base away. This chain links TRBV19 with TRBJ1-2, with D tentatively TRBD1 (5 bases). Germline lookup yields CDR1 LNHDA and CDR2 SQIVND (reference sequence). The CDR3 contains 17 residues. CDR3 coding DNA: TGTGCCAGTAGTATTGTCGCTGGGGACCCTCTTGATGGTGGCTACTCCTTC. Its translation is CASSIVAGDPLDGGYSF.

The J gene is TRBJ1-6, the V gene TRBV5-1; TRBD1 is a possible D gene (5 bases). The CDR3 is made up of 16 amino acids. The ends were cut back, 4 bases at V and 6 bases at J, with 17 bases in the middle. Germline V CDR1 and CDR2: SGHRS, YFSETQ. The CDR3 loop reads CASSPYRGYVNSPLHF. The CDR3 coding sequence is TGCGCCAGCAGCCCGTACCGGGGCTACGTTAATTCACCCCTCCACTTT.